The 2 T cell receptor beta chains below all came from one sample that was sequenced in a study of identical twins (dated by TCRdb to 2015 to 2016). Libraries were made using 5' RACE. Reads for this sample came from an Illumina HiSeq 2000. TCRdb handled the public reads itself, with Q25 trimming in fastp and clone calling in MiXCR, and kept productive beta chains. Records with the same CDR3 protein are collapsed into one entry carrying the most frequent genes and DNA. A total of 300,000 to 350,000 distinct CDR3 sequences appear in this sample, about 12% of them only once. Approximately 7.9% of the sample belongs to the ten largest clones. The same data also went into a second study, on yellow fever vaccine responses in identical twins.

Sample: CD8+ T cells sorted from blood. All receptors derive from a woman between 18 and 29 years old in good health.

There are a few counts of this clonotype. The CDR3 DNA sequence: TGTGCCACCAGTGACAGGGACAGGGGAAACACAGATACGCAGTATTTT. This encodes CATSDRDRGNTDTQYF. The rearrangement links TRBV24-1 to TRBJ2-3; 10 bases are shared with TRBD1. CDR3 length: 16 amino acids. CDR1 is KGHDR, CDR2 SFDVKD, per germline. V shed 4 bases and J 2 bases; nucleotides not matched to a gene: 5.

The chain carries TRBV20-1 and TRBJ1-6; 9 bases align to TRBD1. This CDR3 contains 15 residues. V shed 2 bases and J 10 bases; nucleotides not matched to a gene: 9. Germline CDR1 and CDR2: DFQATT and SNEGSKA (reference sequence). As DNA, the CDR3 is TGCAGTGCTAGAAAGGGACAGGGTGTGGCATCACCCCTCCACTTT. It is translated as CSARKGQGVASPLHF.